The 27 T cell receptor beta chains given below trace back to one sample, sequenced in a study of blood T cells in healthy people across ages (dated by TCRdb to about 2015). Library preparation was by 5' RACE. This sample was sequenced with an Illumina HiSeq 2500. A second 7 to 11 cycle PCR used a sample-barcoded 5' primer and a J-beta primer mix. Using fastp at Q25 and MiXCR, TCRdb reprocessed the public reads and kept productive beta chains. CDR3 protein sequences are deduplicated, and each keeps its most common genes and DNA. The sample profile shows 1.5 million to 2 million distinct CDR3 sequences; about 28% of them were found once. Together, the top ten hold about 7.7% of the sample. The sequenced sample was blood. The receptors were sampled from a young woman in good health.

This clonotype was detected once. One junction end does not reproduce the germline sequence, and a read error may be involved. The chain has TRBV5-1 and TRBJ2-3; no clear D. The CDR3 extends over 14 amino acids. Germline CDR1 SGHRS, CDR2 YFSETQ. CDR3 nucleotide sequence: TGCGCCAGCGGCTTGGGCGGCCGGGCAGATACGCAGTATTTT. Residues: CASGLGGRADTQYF.

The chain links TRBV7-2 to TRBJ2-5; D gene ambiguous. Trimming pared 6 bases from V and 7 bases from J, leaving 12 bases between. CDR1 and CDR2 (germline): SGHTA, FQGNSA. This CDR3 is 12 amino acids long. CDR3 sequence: CASSGVWGTQYF. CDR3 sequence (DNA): TGTGCCAGCAGTGGCGTGTGGGGGACCCAGTACTTC.

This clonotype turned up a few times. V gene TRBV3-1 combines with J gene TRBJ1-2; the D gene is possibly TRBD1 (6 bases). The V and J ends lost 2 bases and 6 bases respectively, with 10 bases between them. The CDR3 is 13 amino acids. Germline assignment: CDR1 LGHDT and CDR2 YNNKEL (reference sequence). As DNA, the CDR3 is TGTGCCAGCAGCCAAACCGAGGGGGATGGCTACACCTTC. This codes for CASSQTEGDGYTF.

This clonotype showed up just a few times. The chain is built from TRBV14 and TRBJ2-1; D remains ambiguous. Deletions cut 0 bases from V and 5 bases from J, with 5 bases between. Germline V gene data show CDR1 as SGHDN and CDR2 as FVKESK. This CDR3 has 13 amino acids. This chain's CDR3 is CASSQEWNNEQFF. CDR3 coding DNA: TGTGCCAGCAGCCAAGAATGGAACAATGAGCAGTTCTTC.

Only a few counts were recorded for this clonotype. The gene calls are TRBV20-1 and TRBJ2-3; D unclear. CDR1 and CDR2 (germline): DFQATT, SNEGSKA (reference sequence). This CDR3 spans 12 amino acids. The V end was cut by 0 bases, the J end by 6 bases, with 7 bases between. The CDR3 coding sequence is TGCAGTGCTAGAGATGATCTGGATACGCAGTATTTT. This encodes CSARDDLDTQYF.

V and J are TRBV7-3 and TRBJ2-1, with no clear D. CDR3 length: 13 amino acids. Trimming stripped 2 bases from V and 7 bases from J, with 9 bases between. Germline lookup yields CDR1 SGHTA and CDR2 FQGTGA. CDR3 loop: CASSLDTVNEQFF. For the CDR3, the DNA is TGTGCCAGCAGCTTAGATACGGTTAATGAGCAGTTCTTC.

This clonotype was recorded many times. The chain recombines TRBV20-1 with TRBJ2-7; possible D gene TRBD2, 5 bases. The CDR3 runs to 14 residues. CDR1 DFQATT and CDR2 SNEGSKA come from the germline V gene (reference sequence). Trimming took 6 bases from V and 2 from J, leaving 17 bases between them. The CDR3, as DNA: TGCAGTGCAAACCGGCGGGCTGAACCCTACGAGCAGTACTTC. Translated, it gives CSANRRAEPYEQYF.

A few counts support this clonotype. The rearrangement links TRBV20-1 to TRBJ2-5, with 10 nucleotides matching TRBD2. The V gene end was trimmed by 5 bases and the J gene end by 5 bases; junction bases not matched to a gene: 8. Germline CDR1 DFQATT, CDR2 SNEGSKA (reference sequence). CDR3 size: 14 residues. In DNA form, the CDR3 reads TGCAGTGCTCCTAGCGGGGGTCAGGGGGAGACCCAGTACTTC. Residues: CSAPSGGQGETQYF.

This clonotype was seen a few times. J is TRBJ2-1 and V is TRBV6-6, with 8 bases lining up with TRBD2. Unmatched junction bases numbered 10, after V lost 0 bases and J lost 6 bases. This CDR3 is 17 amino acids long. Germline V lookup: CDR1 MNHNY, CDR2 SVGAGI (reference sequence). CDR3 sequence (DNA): TGTGCCAGCAGTTACTCGTTGGCGGGGGGCGAGGGCAATGAGCAGTTCTTC. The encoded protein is CASSYSLAGGEGNEQFF.

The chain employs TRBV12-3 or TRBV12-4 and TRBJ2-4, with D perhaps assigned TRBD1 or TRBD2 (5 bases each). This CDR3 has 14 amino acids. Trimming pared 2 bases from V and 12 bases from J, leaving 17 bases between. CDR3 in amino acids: CASSLQGASPTQYF. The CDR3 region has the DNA TGTGCCAGCAGTTTACAGGGAGCCAGCCCCACTCAGTACTTC.

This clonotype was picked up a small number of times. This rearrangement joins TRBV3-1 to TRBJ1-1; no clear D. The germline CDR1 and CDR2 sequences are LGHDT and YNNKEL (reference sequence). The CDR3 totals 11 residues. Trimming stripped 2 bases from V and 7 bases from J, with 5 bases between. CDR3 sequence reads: CASSQNVEAFF. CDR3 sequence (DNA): TGTGCCAGCAGCCAAAATGTTGAAGCTTTCTTT. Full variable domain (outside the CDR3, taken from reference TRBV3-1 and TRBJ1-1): DTAVSQTPKYLVTQMGNDKSIKCEQNLGHDTMYWYKQDSKKFLKIMFSYNNKELIINETVPNRFSPKSPDKAHLNLHINSLELGDSAVYFCASSQNVEAFFGQGTRLTVV.

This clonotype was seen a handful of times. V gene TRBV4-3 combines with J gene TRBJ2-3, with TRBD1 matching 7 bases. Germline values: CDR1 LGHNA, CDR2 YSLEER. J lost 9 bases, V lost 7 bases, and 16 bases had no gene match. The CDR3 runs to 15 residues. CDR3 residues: CASIRQPSSGQTQYF. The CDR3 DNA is TGCGCCAGCATCCGCCAACCGTCATCGGGACAGACGCAGTATTTT.

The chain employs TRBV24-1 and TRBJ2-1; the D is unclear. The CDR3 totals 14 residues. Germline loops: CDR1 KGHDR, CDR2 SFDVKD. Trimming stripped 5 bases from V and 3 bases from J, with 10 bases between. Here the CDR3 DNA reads TGTGCCACCAGTGGTCTAACGGGCTACAATGAGCAGTTCTTC. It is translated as CATSGLTGYNEQFF.

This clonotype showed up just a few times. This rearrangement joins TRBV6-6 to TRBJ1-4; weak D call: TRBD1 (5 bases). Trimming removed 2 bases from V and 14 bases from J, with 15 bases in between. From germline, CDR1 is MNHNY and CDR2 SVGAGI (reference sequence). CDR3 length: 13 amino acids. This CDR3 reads CASSYRDGEVLFF. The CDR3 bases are TGTGCCAGCAGTTACCGGGACGGGGAAGTTCTGTTTTTT.

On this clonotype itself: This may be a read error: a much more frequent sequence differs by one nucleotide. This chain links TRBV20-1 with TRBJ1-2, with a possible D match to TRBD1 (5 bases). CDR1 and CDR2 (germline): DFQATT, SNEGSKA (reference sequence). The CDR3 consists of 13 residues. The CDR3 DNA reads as TGCAGTGCTAGGGGGGGTGACCCGACTGGCTGCACCTTC. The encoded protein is CSARGGDPTGCTF.

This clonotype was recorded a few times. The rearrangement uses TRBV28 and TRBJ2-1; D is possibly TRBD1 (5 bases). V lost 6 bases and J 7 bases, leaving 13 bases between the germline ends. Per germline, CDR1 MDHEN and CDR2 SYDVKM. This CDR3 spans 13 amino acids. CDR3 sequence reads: CASRVQGRNEQFF. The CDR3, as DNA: TGTGCCAGCAGGGTGCAGGGTAGGAATGAGCAGTTCTTC.

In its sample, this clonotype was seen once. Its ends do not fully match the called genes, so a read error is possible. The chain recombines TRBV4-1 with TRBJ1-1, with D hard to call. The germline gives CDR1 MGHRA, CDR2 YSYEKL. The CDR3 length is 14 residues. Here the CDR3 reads CANSPRERVAEAFF. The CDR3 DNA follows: TGCGCCAACAGCCCACGCGAAAGGGTAGCTGAAGCTTTCTTT.

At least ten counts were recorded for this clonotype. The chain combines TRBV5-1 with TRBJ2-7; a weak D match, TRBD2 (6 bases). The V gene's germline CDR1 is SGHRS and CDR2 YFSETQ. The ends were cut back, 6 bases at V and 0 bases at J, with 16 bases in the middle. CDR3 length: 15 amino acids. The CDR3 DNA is TGCGCCAGCAAACTTAGCGGTGGAAGCTCCTACGAGCAGTACTTC. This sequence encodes CASKLSGGSSYEQYF.

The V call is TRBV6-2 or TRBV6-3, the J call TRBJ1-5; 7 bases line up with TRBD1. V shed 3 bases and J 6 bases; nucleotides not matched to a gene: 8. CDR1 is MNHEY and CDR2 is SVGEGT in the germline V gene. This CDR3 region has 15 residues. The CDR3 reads CASSYGTAYSQPQHF. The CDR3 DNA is TGTGCCAGCAGTTATGGGACAGCCTACAGTCAGCCCCAGCATTTT.

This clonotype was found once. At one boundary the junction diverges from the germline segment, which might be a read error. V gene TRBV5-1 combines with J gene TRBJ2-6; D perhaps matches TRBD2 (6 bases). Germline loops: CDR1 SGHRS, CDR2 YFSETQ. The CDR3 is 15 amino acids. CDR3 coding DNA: TGCGCCAGCGAGGAGGGGTCTTCTGGGGCCAACGTCCGGACTTTC. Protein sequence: CASEEGSSGANVRTF.

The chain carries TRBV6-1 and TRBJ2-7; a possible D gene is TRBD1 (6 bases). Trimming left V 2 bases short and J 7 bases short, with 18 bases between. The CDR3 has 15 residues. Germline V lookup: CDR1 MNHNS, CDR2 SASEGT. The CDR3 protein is CASSESRQAYNEQYF. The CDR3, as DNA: TGTGCCAGCAGTGAATCGCGACAGGCTTACAATGAGCAGTACTTC.

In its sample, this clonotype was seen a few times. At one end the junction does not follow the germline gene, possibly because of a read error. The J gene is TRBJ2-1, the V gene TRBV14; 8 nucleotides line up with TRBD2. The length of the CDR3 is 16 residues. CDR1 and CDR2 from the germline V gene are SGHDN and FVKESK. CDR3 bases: TGTGCCGGCAGCCAAGATCTGGGACTAGTATACAATGAGCAGTTCTTC. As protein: CAGSQDLGLVYNEQFF.

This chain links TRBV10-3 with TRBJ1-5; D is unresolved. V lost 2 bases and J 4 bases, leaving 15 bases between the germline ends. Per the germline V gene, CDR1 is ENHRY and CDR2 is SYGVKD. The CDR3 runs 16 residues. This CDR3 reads CAISERGVQENQPQHF. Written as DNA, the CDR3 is TGTGCCATCAGTGAGCGCGGGGTTCAGGAAAATCAGCCCCAGCATTTT.

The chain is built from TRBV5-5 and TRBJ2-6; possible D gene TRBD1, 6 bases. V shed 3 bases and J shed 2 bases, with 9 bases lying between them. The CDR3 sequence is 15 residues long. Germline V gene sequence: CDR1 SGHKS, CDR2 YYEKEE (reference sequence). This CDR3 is CASSWQGPGANVLTF. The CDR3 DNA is TGTGCCAGCAGCTGGCAGGGGCCTGGGGCCAACGTCCTGACTTTC. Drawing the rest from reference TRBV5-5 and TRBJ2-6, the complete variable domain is DAGVTQSPTHLIKTRGQQVTLRCSPISGHKSVSWYQQVLGQGPQFIFQYYEKEERGRGNFPDRFSARQFPNYSSELNVNALLLGDSALYLCASSWQGPGANVLTFGAGSRLTVL.

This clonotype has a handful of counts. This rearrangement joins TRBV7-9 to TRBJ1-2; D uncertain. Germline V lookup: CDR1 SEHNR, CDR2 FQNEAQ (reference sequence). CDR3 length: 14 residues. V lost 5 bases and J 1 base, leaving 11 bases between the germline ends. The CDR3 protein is CASSPTTLNYGYTF. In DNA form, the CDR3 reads TGTGCCAGCAGCCCAACTACTCTTAACTATGGCTACACCTTC.

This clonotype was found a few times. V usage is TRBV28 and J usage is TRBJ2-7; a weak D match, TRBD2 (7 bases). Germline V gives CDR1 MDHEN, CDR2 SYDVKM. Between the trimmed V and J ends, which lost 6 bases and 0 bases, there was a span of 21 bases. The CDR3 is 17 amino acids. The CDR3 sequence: CASRTPGGPEGSYEQYF. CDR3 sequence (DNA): TGTGCCAGCAGAACTCCGGGGGGCCCCGAGGGCTCCTACGAGCAGTACTTC.

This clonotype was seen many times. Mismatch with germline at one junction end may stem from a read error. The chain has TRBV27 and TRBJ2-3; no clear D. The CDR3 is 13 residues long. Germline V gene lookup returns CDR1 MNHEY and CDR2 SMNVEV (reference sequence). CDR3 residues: CASSLSRTDTQYF. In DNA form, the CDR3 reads TGTGCCAGCAGCTTATCCCGCACAGATACGCAGTATTTT.